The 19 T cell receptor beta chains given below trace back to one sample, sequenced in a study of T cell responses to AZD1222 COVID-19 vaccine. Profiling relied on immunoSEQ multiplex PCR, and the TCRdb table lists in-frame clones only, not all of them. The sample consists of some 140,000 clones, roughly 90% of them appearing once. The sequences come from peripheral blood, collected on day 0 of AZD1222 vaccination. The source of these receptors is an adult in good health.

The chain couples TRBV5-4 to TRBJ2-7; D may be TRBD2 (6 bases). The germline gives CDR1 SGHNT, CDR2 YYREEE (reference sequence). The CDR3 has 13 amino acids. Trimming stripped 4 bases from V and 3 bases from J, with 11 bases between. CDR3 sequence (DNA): TGTGCCAGCAGCCTAGAGCGGGTCTACGAGCAGTACTTC. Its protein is CASSLERVYEQYF.

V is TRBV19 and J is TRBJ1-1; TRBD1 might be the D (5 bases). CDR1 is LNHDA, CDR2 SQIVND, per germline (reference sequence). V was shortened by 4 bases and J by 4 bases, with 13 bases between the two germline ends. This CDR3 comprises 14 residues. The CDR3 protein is CASSTPGGGTEAFF. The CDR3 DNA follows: TGTGCCAGTAGTACCCCCGGCGGGGGCACTGAAGCTTTCTTT.

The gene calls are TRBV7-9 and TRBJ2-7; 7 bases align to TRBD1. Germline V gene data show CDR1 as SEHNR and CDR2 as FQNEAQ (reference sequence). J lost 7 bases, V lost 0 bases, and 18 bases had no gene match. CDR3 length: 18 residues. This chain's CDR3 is CASSLADFGTTGHREQYF. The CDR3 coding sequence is TGTGCCAGCAGCTTAGCGGATTTTGGTACGACAGGGCATAGAGAGCAGTACTTC.

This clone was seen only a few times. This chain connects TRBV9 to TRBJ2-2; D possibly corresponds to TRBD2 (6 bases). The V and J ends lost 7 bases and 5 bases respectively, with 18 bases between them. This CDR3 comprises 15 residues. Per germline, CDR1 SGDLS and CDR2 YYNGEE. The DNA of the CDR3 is TGTGCCAGCTCCGGGGGTCGACTGAGTACCGGGGAGCTGTTTTTT. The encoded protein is CASSGGRLSTGELFF.

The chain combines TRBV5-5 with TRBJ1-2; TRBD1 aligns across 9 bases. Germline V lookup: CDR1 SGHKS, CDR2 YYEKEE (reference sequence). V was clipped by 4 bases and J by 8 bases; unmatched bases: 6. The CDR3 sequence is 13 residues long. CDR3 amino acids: CASSAQGAGGYTF. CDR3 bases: TGTGCCAGCAGCGCACAGGGGGCTGGAGGCTACACCTTC.

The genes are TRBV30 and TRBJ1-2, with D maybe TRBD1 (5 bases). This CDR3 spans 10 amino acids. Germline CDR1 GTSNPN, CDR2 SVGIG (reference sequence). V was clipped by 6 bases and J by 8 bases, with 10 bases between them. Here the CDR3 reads CACKGFGYTF. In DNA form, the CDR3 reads TGTGCCTGTAAGGGGTTCGGCTACACCTTC.

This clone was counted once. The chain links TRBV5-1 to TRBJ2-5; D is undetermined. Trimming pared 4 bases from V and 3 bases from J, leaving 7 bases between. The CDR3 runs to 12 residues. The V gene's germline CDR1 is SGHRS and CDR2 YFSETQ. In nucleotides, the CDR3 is TGCGCCAGCAGCCGTACGGAAGAGACCCAGTACTTC. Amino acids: CASSRTEETQYF.

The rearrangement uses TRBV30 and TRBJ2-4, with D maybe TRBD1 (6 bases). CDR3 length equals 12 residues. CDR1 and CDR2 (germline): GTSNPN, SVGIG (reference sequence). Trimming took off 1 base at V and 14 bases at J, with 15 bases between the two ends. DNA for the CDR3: TGTGCCTGGAGTGAGACAGGAGATCGCGAGTACTTC. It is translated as CAWSETGDREYF. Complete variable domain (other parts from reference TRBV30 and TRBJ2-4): SQTIHQWPATLVQPVGSPLSLECTVEGTSNPNLYWYRQAAGRGLQLLFYSVGIGQISSEVPQNLSASRPQDRQFILSSKKLLLSDSGFYLCAWSETGDREYFGAGTRLSVL.

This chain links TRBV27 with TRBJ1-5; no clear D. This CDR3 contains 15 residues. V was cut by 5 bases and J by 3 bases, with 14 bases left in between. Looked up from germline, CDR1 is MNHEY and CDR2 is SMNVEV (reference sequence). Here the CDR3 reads CASSLKGYSNQPQHF. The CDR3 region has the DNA TGTGCCAGCAGTCTAAAGGGCTACTCCAATCAGCCCCAGCATTTT.

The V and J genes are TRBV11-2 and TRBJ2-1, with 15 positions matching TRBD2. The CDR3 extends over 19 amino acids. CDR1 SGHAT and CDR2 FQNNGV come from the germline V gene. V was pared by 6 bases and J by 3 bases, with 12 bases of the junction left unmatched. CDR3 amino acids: CASSFTGTSGRNYYNEQFF. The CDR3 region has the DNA TGTGCCAGCAGTTTCACCGGGACTAGCGGGAGGAACTACTACAATGAGCAGTTCTTC.

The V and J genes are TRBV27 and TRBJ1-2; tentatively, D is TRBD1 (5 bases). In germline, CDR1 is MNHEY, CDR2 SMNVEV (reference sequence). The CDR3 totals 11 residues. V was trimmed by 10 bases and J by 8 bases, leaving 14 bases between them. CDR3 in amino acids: CATQGRWGYTF. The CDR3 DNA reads TGTGCCACGCAGGGAAGGTGGGGCTACACCTTC.

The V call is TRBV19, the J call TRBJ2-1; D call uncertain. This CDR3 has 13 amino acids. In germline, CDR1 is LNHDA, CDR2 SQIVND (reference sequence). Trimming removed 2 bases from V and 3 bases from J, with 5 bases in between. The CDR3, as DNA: TGTGCCAGTAGTATAAACAGCTACAATGAGCAGTTCTTC. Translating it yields CASSINSYNEQFF.

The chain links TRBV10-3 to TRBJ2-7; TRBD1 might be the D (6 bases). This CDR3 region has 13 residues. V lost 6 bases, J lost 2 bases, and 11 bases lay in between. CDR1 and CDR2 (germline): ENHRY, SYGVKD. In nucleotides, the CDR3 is TGTGCCATCAGCCTGGACAGTACCTACGAGCAGTACTTC. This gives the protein CAISLDSTYEQYF.

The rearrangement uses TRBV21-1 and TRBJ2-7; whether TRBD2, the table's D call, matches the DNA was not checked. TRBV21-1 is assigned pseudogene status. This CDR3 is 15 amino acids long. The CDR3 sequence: CASSNKREVSYEQYF. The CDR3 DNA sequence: TGTGCCAGCAGCAATAAGCGGGAGGTCTCCTACGAGCAGTACTTC.

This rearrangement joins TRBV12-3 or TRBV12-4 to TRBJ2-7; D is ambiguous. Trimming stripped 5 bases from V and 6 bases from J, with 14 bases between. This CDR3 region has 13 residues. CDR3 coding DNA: TGTGCCAGCAGTCCTTGGACCTGGGCCGAGCAGTACTTC. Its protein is CASSPWTWAEQYF.

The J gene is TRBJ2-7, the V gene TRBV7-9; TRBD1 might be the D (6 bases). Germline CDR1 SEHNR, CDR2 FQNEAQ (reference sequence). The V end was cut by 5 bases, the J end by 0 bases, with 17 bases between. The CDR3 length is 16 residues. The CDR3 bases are TGTGCCAGCAGCGAACAGGGTTTCGTAAGCTCCTACGAGCAGTACTTC. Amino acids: CASSEQGFVSSYEQYF.

As DNA, the CDR3 is TGTGCCAGTCTGACAGATCTCTACCTCTACAATGAGCAGTTCTTC. Translation: CASLTDLYLYNEQFF. The chain combines TRBV7-8 with TRBJ2-1, with TRBD1 as a possible D gene (5 bases). The CDR3 is made up of 15 amino acids. The germline V and J ends were trimmed by 9 bases and 3 bases, with 18 bases remaining between them. Germline-derived CDR1 and CDR2 are SGHVS and FQNEAQ.

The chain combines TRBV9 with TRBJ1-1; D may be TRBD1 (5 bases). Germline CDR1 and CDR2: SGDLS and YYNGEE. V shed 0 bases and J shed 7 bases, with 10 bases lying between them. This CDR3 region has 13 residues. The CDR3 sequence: CASSVGDSREAFF. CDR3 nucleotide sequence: TGTGCCAGCAGCGTAGGAGACAGCCGTGAAGCTTTCTTT.

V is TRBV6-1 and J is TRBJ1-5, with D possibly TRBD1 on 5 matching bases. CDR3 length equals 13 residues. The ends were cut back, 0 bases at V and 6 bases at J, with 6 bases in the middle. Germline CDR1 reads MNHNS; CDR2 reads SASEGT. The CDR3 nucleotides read TGTGCCAGCAGTGAAGCGGGGGGTCAGCCCCAGCATTTT. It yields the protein CASSEAGGQPQHF.